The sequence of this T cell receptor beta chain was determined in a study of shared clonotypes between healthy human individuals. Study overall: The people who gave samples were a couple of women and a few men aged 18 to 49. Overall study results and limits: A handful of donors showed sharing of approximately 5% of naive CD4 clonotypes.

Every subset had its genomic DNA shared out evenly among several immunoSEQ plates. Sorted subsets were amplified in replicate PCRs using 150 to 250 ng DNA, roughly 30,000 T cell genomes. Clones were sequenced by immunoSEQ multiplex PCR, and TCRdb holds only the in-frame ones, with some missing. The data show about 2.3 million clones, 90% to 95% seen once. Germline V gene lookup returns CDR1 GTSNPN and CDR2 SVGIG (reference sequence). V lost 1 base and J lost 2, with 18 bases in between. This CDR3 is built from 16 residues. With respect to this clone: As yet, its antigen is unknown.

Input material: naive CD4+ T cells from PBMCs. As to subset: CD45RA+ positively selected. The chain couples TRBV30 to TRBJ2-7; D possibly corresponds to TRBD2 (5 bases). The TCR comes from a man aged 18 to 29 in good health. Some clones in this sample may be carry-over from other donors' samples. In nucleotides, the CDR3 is TGTGCCTGGAGTGCCCCTTCTTTTGAACTAGCCTACGAGCAGTACTTC. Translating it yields CAWSAPSFELAYEQYF.